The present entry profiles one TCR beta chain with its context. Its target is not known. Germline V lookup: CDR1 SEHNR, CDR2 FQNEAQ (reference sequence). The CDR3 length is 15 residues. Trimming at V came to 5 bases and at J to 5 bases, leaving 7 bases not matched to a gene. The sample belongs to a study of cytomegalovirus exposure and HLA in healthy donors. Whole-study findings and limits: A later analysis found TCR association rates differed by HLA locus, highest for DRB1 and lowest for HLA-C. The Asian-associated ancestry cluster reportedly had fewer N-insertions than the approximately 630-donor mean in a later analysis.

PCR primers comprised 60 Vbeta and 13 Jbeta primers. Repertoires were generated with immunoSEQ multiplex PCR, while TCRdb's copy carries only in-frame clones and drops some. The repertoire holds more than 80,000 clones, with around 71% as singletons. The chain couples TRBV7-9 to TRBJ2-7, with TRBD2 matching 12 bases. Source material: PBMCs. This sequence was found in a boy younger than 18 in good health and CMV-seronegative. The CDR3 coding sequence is TGTGCCAGCAGCCACCCACTAGCGGGAGGACACGAGCAGTACTTC. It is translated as CASSHPLAGGHEQYF.